The clone carrying this TCR beta chain has more than one count but fewer than ten. This sample is drawn from a study of blood T cell repertoires in COVID-19. Study-level background: Acute-phase and convalescent COVID-19 samples originated in the United States, Italy and Spain. T cells, B-cell-depleted T cells, or PBMCs supplied cDNA or gDNA.

As handled by the study authors: Amplification of reference gene primers was used by the study to estimate nucleated cell counts. The protocol was immunoSEQ multiplex PCR, while the TCRdb copy is restricted to in-frame clones and leaves out a portion. V and J calls and clone size are those listed in that table; D and trimming were worked out from the DNA. The sample carries 200,000 to 300,000 clones, around 88% recorded once. Deletions cut 5 bases from V and 9 bases from J, with 13 bases between. The CDR3 is 11 residues long. The germline CDR1 and CDR2 sequences are DFQATT and SNEGSKA (reference sequence).

The sequencing input was peripheral blood. V usage is TRBV20-1 and J usage is TRBJ1-1; D is unclear. The receptor's source is a man aged 30-40 years with active or convalescent COVID-19. Written as DNA, the CDR3 is TGCAGTGCTCCCCTATTAAACCAAGCTTTCTTT. Its protein is CSAPLLNQAFF.